Each of the 16 T cell receptor beta chains below was sequenced from the same sample in a study of blood T cell repertoires in COVID-19. Sequenced by immunoSEQ multiplex PCR; TCRdb stores in-frame clones only, minus some. This sample has fewer than 200,000 clones, with around 85% found just once. Sequenced material: peripheral blood. The receptor source for this set is a man in his sixties who had recovered from COVID-19.

A few counts support this clone. This chain connects TRBV2 to TRBJ2-6, with D tentatively TRBD2 (5 bases). The ends were cut back, 2 bases at V and 17 bases at J, with 13 bases in the middle. In germline, CDR1 is SNHLY, CDR2 FYNNEI. The CDR3 runs to 12 residues. The CDR3 region has the DNA TGTGCCAGCAGTGAACCAGAAGCGGCTTTGACTTTC. Protein sequence: CASSEPEAALTF.

The chain employs TRBV29-1 and TRBJ1-2, with D possibly being TRBD1 (5 bases). CDR3 length equals 13 residues. V was cut by 3 bases and J by 7 bases, with 15 bases left in between. CDR1 and CDR2 from the germline V gene are SQVTM and ANQGSEA. CDR3 region: CSVEYGGTGGYTF. The DNA for the CDR3 is TGCAGCGTTGAGTACGGGGGTACAGGTGGCTACACCTTC.

V gene TRBV9 combines with J gene TRBJ1-2; 9 bases fit TRBD1. The CDR3 runs 15 residues. J lost 5 bases, V lost 4 bases, and 9 bases had no gene match. The germline gives CDR1 SGDLS, CDR2 YYNGEE. CDR3 residues: CASSKGTGLGYGYTF. The DNA of the CDR3 is TGTGCCAGCAGCAAAGGGACAGGGTTAGGATATGGCTACACCTTC.

CDR3 amino acids: CASSLAGAGGRGYTF. DNA for the CDR3: TGTGCCAGCAGCTTGGCCGGGGCAGGGGGCAGGGGCTACACCTTC. The chain employs TRBV5-6 and TRBJ1-2, with 8 bases that match TRBD1. Looked up from germline, CDR1 is SGHDT and CDR2 is YYEEEE. With 0 bases clipped from V and 8 bases from J, the junction kept 9 bases outside the gene matches. The CDR3 spans 15 residues.

V is TRBV19 and J is TRBJ2-5, with 8 nucleotides matching TRBD1. This CDR3 spans 16 amino acids. The ends lost 5 bases at V and 5 bases at J; junction bases unmatched: 13. Looked up from germline, CDR1 is LNHDA and CDR2 is SQIVND (reference sequence). The CDR3 sequence: CASSPRGSDREETQYF. The CDR3 nucleotides read TGTGCCAGTAGTCCCCGAGGGTCGGACAGGGAGGAGACCCAGTACTTC.

The J gene is TRBJ2-7, the V gene TRBV7-2; TRBD1 matches at 7 bases. With V trimmed by 5 bases and J by 7 bases, 8 bases remained unmatched. Germline V lookup: CDR1 SGHTA, CDR2 FQGNSA. CDR3 length equals 13 residues. The CDR3 nucleotides are TGTGCCAGCAGCCCGGGACAGTCTAGGGAGCAGTACTTC. Translating gives CASSPGQSREQYF.

The table lists this clone with a count of one. The chain has TRBV11-2 and TRBJ2-3, with a tentative D call TRBD2 (7 bases). CDR3 length equals 13 residues. The V end was cut by 6 bases, the J end by 5 bases, with 12 bases between. Germline assignment: CDR1 SGHAT and CDR2 FQNNGV. CDR3 in amino acids: CASSGGGRDTQYF. The CDR3 bases are TGTGCCAGCAGTGGGGGGGGGCGAGATACGCAGTATTTT.

In its sample, this clone was seen once. V is TRBV14 and J is TRBJ2-3, with D maybe TRBD1 (5 bases). This CDR3 region has 14 residues. Germline CDR1 reads SGHDN; CDR2 reads FVKESK. The V gene lost 6 bases and the J gene lost 0 bases, with 10 bases spanning the gap. CDR3 DNA sequence: TGTGCCAGCAGAGGGGCAATTAGCACAGATACGCAGTATTTT. It translates to CASRGAISTDTQYF.

This chain connects TRBV7-4 to TRBJ2-7, with a tentative D call TRBD1 (6 bases). Germline V gives CDR1 SGHVT, CDR2 SQSDAQ. The CDR3 runs 15 residues. The germline V and J ends were trimmed by 8 bases and 4 bases, with 21 bases remaining between them. The CDR3 spells CASSQGRPISYEQYF. The CDR3 nucleotides read TGTGCCAGCTCACAGGGTCGTCCCATATCGTACGAGCAGTACTTC.

This clone appeared a few times. V usage is TRBV4-1 and J usage is TRBJ1-2; D may be TRBD1 (5 bases). CDR1 MGHRA and CDR2 YSYEKL come from the germline V gene. This CDR3 contains 15 residues. V was clipped by 0 bases and J by 2 bases, with 10 bases between them. CDR3 protein: CASSQETGGNYGYTF. The CDR3 coding sequence is TGCGCCAGCAGCCAAGAAACAGGTGGGAACTATGGCTACACCTTC.

This chain links TRBV7-2 with TRBJ2-2; D is undetermined. Trimming took off 1 base at V and 5 bases at J, with 11 bases between the two ends. Germline loops: CDR1 SGHTA, CDR2 FQGNSA. CDR3 length: 15 amino acids. The CDR3 region is CASSLERGLTGELFF. The DNA of the CDR3 is TGTGCCAGCAGCTTAGAGCGCGGATTGACCGGGGAGCTGTTTTTT.

The chain couples TRBV7-2 to TRBJ2-6; 9 positions match TRBD2. The CDR3 sequence is 16 residues long. J was trimmed by 1 base and V by 5 bases; bases with no gene match: 3. CDR1 is SGHTA and CDR2 is FQGNSA in the germline V gene. The CDR3 sequence is CASSPRGGSGANVLTF. The CDR3 DNA follows: TGTGCCAGCAGCCCGCGGGGGGGTTCTGGGGCCAACGTCCTGACTTTC.

This clone was seen only once. The chain uses TRBV19 and TRBJ1-4; D is undetermined. V lost 8 bases and J 6 bases, leaving 13 bases between the germline ends. CDR1 LNHDA and CDR2 SQIVND come from the germline V gene (reference sequence). There are 13 residues in the CDR3. The CDR3: CASLGIGHEKLFF. The CDR3 DNA follows: TGTGCCAGTCTGGGCATAGGTCATGAAAAACTGTTTTTT.

This clone was counted a few times. The chain recombines TRBV19 with TRBJ1-2, with D uncertain. The V gene's germline CDR1 is LNHDA and CDR2 SQIVND (reference sequence). The CDR3 consists of 15 residues. V gave up 5 bases and J gave up 5 bases, with 18 bases separating them. As DNA, the CDR3 is TGTGCCAGTAGTTTGAGTGACAAAGTGCCGTATGGCTACACCTTC. It yields the protein CASSLSDKVPYGYTF.

The chain is built from TRBV29-1 and TRBJ2-7, with TRBD1 matching over 7 bases. With V trimmed by 2 bases and J by 6 bases, 7 bases remained unmatched. CDR1 and CDR2 from the germline V gene are SQVTM and ANQGSEA. The CDR3 is made up of 13 amino acids. The CDR3 sequence is CSVERDSLGEQYF. The CDR3 DNA follows: TGCAGCGTTGAAAGGGACAGCCTAGGCGAGCAGTACTTC.

V usage is TRBV13 and J usage is TRBJ2-7, with D possibly matching TRBD1 (5 bases). This CDR3 has 18 amino acids. Trimming pared 7 bases from V and 7 bases from J, leaving 32 bases between. CDR1 and CDR2 from the germline V gene are PRHDT and FYEKMQ (reference sequence). The CDR3 DNA sequence: TGTGCCAGCATTTGGTCCGGTCAGCCCGACAGCCCTTCTCGGGAGCAGTACTTC. It translates to CASIWSGQPDSPSREQYF.